This T cell receptor beta chain was sequenced during a study of identical twins. Findings and limits, study-wide: Compared with unrelated sharing, twin-shared out-of-frame alpha sequences had more low-probability sequences. Models underestimated out-of-frame TCR alpha sharing in monozygotic twins.

As regards this clonotype: Its antigen is unidentified.

CDR1 and CDR2 from the germline V gene are SNHLY and FYNNEI. V lost 8 bases to trimming and J lost 1 base, with 13 bases between them. CDR3 length: 14 residues. It was template switching that added a universal primer site, and there were unique molecular identifiers on the cDNA. MiXCR was run by TCRdb on the 5' RACE reads, yielding one entry per CDR3 protein. The repertoire holds 450,000 to 500,000 distinct CDR3 sequences, with 13% to 15% as singletons. The same specimen was also included in a second study, on yellow fever vaccine responses in identical twins. Turning to that study: Twins' vaccine T cell responses were reported to seem partly convergent and partly personalized.

The source is a woman aged 18 to 35 in good health. The sequencing sample was made of CD4+ T cells sorted from blood. This chain links TRBV2 with TRBJ2-3, with D perhaps matching TRBD2 (7 bases). CDR3 region: CASARGGGTDTQYF. The DNA for the CDR3 is TGTGCCAGCGCGAGGGGGGGAGGCACAGATACGCAGTATTTT.